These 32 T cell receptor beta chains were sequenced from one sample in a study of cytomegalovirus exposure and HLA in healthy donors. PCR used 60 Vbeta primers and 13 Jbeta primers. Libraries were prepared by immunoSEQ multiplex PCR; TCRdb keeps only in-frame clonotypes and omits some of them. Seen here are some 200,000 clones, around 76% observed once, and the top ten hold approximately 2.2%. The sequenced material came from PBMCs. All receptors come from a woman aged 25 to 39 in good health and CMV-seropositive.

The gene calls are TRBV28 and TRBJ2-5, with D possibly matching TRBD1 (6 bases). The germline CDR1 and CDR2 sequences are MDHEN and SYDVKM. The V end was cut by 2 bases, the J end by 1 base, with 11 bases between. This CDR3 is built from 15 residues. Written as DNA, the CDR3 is TGTGCCAGCAGTTTAACGCAGGGGATCCAAGAGACCCAGTACTTC. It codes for CASSLTQGIQETQYF.

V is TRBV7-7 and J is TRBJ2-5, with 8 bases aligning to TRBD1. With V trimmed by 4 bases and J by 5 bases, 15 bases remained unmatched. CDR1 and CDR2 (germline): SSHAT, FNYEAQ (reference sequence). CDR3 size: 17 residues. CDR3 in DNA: TGTGCCAGCAGCTCCCGATTAGGATCAGGGGGCCGGGAGACCCAGTACTTC. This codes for CASSSRLGSGGRETQYF.

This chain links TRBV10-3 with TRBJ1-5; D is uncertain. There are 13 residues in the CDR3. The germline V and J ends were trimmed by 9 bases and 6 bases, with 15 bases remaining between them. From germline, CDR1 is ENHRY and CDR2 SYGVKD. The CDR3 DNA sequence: TGTGCCATAACCCGGGATCTTGGTCAGCCCCAGCATTTT. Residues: CAITRDLGQPQHF.

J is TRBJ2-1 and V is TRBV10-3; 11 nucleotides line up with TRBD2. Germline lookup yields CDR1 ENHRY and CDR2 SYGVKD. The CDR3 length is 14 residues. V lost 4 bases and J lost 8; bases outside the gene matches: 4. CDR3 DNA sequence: TGTGCCATCAGTGGGTCTAGCGGGGGGCATGAGCAGTTCTTC. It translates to CAISGSSGGHEQFF.

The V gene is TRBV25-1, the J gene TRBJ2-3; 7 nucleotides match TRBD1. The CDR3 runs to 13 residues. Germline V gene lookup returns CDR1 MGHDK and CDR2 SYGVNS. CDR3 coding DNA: TGTGCTAAACAGACAGGGTTCGCAGATACGCAGTATTTT. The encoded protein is CAKQTGFADTQYF.

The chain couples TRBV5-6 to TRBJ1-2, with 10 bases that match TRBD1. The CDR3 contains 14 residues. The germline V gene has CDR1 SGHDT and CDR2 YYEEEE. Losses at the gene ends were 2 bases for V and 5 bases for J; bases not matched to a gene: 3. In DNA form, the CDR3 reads TGTGCCAGCAGCTTCGGACAGGGGGTATATGGCTACACCTTC. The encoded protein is CASSFGQGVYGYTF. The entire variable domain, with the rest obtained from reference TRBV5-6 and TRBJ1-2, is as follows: DAGVTQSPTHLIKTRGQQVTLRCSPKSGHDTVSWYQQALGQGPQFIFQYYEEEERQRGNFPDRFSGHQFPNYSSELNVNALLLGDSALYLCASSFGQGVYGYTFGSGTRLTVV.

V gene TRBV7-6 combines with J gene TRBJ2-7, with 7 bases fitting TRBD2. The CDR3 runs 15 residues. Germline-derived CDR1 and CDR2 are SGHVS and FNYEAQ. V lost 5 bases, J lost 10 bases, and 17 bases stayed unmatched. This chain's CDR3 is CASSLTPRDYLSQYF. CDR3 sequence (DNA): TGTGCCAGCAGCCTCACACCCCGGGACTATCTCTCCCAGTACTTC.

CDR3 region: CATSRDLGLGNEQFF. For the CDR3, the DNA is TGTGCCACCAGCAGAGATCTAGGACTGGGAAATGAGCAGTTCTTC. The rearrangement links TRBV15 to TRBJ2-1, with a possible D match to TRBD2 (5 bases). V shed 0 bases and J shed 7 bases, with 13 bases lying between them. This CDR3 has 15 residues. CDR1 is LNHNV and CDR2 is YYDKDF in the germline V gene (reference sequence).

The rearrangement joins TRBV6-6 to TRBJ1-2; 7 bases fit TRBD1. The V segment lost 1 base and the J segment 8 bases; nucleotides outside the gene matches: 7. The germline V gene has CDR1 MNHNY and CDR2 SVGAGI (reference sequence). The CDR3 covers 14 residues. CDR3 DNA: TGTGCCAGCAGTTACTTGACAGGGTACTTCGGCTACACCTTC. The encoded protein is CASSYLTGYFGYTF.

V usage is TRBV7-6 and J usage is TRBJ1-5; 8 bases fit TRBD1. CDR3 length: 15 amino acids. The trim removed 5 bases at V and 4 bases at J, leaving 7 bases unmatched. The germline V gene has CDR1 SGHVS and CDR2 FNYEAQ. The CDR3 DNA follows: TGTGCCAGCAGCCGCGACAGGGGAAGGAATCAGCCCCAGCATTTT. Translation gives CASSRDRGRNQPQHF.

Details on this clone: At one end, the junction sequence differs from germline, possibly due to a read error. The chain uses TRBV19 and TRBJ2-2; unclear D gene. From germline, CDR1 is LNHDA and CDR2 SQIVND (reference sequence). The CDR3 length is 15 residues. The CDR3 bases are TGTGCCAGTAGTGTAGAGGTCGGGAACACCGGGGAGCTGTTTTTT. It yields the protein CASSVEVGNTGELFF.

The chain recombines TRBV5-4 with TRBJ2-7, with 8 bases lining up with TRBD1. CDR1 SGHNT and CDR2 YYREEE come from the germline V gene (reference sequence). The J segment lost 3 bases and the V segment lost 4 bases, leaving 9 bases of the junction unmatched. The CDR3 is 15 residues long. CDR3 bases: TGTGCCAGCAGCCGATCCGGGACAGGACTCTACGAGCAGTACTTC. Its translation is CASSRSGTGLYEQYF.

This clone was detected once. CDR3 DNA sequence: TGTGCCAGCAGCTTAAGGACACCGGGAGAGTACTATGGCTACACCTTC. It encodes CASSLRTPGEYYGYTF. The chain recombines TRBV7-2 with TRBJ1-2; perhaps TRBD1 as D (5 bases). The CDR3 spans 16 residues. Trimming pared 2 bases from V and 3 bases from J, leaving 16 bases between. CDR1 and CDR2 from the germline V gene are SGHTA and FQGNSA.

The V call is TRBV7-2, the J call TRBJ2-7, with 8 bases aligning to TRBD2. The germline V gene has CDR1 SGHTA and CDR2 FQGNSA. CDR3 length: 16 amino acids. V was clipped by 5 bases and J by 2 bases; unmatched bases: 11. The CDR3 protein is CASSPGLAGSPYEQYF. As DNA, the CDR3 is TGTGCCAGCAGCCCTGGGCTAGCGGGCTCACCCTACGAGCAGTACTTC.

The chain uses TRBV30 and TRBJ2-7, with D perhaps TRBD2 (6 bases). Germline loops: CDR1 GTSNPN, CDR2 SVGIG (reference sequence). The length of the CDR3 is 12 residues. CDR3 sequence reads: CATPGSTGEQYF. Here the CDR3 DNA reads TGTGCGACACCCGGGAGTACCGGCGAGCAGTACTTC.

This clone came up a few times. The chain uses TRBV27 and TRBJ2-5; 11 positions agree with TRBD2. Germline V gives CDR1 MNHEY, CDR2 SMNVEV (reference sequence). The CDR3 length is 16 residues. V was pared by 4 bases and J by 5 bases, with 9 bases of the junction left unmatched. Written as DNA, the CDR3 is TGTGCCAGCAGTTCCCCTAAACTAGCGGGAGTGGAGACCCAGTACTTC. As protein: CASSSPKLAGVETQYF.

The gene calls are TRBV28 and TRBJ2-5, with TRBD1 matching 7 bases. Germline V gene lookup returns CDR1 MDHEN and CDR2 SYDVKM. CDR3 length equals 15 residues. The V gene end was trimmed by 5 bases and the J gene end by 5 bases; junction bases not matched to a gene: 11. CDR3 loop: CASSPAPQGVETQYF. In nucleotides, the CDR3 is TGTGCCAGCAGTCCCGCTCCTCAGGGGGTGGAGACCCAGTACTTC.

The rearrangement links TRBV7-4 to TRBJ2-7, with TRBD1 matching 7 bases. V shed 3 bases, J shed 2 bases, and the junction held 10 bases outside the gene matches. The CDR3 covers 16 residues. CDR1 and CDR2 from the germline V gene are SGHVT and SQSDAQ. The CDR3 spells CASSLGRGQGAYEQYF. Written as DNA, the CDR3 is TGTGCCAGCAGCTTGGGGCGAGGGCAGGGGGCCTACGAGCAGTACTTC.

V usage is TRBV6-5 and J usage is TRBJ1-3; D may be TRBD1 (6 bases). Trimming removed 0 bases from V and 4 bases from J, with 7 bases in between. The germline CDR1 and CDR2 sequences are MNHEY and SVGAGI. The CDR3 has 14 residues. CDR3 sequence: CASSYSGTGNTIYF. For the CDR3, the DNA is TGTGCCAGCAGTTACTCCGGGACAGGAAACACCATATATTTT.

The CDR3 here is CASGAGSTDTQYF. The CDR3 bases are TGTGCTAGTGGGGCGGGGAGCACAGATACGCAGTATTTT. The chain carries TRBV12-5 and TRBJ2-3, with D possibly TRBD2 on 6 matching bases. This CDR3 spans 13 amino acids. The V end lost 6 bases, the J end lost 0 bases, and 7 bases lay between the germline ends. From germline, CDR1 is LGHNT and CDR2 FRNRAP.

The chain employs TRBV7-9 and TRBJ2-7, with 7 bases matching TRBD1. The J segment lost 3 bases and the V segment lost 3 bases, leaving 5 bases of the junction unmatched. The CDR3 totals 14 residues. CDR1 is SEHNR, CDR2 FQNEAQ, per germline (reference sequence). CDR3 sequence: CASSFPGTDYEQYF. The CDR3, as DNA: TGTGCCAGCAGCTTTCCCGGGACAGACTACGAGCAGTACTTC.

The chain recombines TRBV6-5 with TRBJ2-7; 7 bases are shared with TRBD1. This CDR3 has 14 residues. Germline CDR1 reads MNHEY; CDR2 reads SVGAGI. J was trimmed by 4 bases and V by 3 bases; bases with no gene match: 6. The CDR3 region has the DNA TGTGCCAGCAGTTATCTGGACAGGCCATACGAGCAGTACTTC. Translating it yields CASSYLDRPYEQYF.

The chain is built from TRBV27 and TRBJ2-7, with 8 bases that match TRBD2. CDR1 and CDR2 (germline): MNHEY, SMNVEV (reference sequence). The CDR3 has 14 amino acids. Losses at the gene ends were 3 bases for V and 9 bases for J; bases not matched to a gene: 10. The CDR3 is CASSFGRGDPAQYF. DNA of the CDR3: TGTGCCAGCAGTTTTGGGCGGGGGGACCCCGCGCAGTACTTC.

This CDR3 reads CASSHGEREAKNIQYF. DNA for the CDR3: TGTGCCAGCAGCCATGGGGAGCGGGAAGCCAAAAACATTCAGTACTTC. The chain uses TRBV7-2 and TRBJ2-4; TRBD2 matches at 7 bases. Germline CDR1 reads SGHTA; CDR2 reads FQGNSA. Trimming took 5 bases from V and 0 from J; bases not matched to a gene: 7. This CDR3 contains 16 residues.

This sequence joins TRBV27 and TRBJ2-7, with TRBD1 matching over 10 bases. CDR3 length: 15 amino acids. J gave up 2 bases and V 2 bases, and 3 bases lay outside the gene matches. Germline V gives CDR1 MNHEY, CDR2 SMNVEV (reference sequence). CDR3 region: CASSLQGTGAYEQYF. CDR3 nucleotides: TGTGCCAGCAGTTTACAAGGGACAGGGGCCTACGAGCAGTACTTC.

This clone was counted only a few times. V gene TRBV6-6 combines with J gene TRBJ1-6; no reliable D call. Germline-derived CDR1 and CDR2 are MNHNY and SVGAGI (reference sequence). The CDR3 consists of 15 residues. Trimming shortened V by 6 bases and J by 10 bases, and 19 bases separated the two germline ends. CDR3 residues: CASSPVGGAGSPLHF. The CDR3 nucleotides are TGTGCCAGCAGCCCCGTTGGAGGCGCGGGATCACCCCTCCACTTT.

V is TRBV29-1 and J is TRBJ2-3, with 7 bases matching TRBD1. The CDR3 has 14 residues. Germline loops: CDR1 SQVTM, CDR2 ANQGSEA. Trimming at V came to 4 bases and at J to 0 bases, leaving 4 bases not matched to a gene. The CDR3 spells CSVAGQTSTDTQYF. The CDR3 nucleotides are TGCAGCGTTGCGGGACAGACTAGCACAGATACGCAGTATTTT.

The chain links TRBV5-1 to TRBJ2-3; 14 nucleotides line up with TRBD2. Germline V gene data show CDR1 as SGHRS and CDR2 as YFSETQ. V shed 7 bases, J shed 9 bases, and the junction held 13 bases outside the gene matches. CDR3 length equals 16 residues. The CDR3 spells CASSLSPGTSGRTQYF. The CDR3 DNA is TGCGCCAGCTCCTTGTCCCCCGGGACTAGCGGGAGAACGCAGTATTTT.

CDR3 DNA sequence: TGTGCCAGCAGTTCGACCCAGGGTTTCACAGATACGCAGTATTTT. Residues: CASSSTQGFTDTQYF. This chain connects TRBV28 to TRBJ2-3, with D tentatively TRBD1 (5 bases). There are 15 residues in the CDR3. Germline V gene sequence: CDR1 MDHEN, CDR2 SYDVKM. V lost 4 bases, J lost 2 bases, and 13 bases lay in between. The entire variable domain, with the rest obtained from reference TRBV28 and TRBJ2-3, is as follows: DVKVTQSSRYLVKRTGEKVFLECVQDMDHENMFWYRQDPGLGLRLIYFSYDVKMKEKGDIPEGYSVSREKKERFSLILESASTNQTSMYLCASSSTQGFTDTQYFGPGTRLTVL.

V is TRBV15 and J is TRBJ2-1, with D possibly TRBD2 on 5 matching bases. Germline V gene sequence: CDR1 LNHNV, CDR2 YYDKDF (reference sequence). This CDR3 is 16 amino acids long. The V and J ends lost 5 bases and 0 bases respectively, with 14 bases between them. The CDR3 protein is CATSSGELLSYNEQFF. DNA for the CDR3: TGTGCCACCAGCTCCGGGGAGCTCCTCTCCTACAATGAGCAGTTCTTC.

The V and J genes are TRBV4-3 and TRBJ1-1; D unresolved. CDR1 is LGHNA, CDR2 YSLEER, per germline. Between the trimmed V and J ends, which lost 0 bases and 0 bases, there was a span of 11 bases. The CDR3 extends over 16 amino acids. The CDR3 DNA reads TGCGCCAGCAGCCAAGATATGGGCAGACTGAACACTGAAGCTTTCTTT. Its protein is CASSQDMGRLNTEAFF.

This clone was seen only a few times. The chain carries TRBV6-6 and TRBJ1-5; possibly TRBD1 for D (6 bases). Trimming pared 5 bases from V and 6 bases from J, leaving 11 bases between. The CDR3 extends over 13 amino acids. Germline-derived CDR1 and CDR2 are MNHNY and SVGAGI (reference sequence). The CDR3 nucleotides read TGTGCCAGCAGTACCGGGGGGGCTCAGCCCCAGCATTTT. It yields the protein CASSTGGAQPQHF.